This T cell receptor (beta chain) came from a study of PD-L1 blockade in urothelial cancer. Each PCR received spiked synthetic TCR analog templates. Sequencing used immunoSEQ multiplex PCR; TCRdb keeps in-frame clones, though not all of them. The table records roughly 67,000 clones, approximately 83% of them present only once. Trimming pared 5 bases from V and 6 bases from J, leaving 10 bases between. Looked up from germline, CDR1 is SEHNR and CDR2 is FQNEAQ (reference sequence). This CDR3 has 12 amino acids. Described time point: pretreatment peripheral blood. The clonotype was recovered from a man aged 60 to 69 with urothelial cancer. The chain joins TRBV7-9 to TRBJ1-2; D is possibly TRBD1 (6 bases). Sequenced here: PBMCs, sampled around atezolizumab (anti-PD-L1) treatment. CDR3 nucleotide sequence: TGTGCCAGCAGCCCTACAGGGAATGGCTACACCTTC. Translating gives CASSPTGNGYTF.